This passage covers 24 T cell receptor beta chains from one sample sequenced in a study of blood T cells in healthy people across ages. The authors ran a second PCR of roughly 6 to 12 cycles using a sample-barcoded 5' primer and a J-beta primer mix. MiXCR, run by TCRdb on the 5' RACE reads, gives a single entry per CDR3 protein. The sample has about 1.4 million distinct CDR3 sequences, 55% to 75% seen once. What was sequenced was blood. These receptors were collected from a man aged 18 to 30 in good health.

The CDR3 sequence: CASSYSTYGRGNYGYTF. The CDR3 nucleotides are TGTGCCAGCAGTTACTCGACTTACGGGAGGGGGAACTATGGCTACACCTTC. The genes are TRBV6-5 and TRBJ1-2; possible D gene TRBD1, 6 bases. CDR3 length: 17 residues. CDR1 is MNHEY, CDR2 SVGAGI, per germline. Deletions cut 0 bases from V and 2 bases from J, with 16 bases between.

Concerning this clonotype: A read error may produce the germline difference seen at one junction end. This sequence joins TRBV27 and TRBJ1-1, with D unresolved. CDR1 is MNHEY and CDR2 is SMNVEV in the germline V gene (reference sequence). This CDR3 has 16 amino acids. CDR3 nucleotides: TGTACCAGCAGTTTAGCCCCCGGCGGACTGAACACTGAAGCTTTCTTT. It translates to CTSSLAPGGLNTEAFF.

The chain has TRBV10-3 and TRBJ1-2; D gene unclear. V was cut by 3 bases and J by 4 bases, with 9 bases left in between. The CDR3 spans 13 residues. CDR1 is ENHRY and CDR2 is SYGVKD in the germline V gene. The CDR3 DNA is TGTGCCATCAGTGAATTTATATTCTATGGCTACACCTTC. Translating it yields CAISEFIFYGYTF.

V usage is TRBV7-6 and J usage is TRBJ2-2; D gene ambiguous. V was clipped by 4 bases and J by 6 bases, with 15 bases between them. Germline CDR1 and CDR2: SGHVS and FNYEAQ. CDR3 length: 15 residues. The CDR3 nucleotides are TGTGCCAGCAGCTCAGAAGATTTAGGTGCCGGGGAGCTGTTTTTT. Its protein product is CASSSEDLGAGELFF.

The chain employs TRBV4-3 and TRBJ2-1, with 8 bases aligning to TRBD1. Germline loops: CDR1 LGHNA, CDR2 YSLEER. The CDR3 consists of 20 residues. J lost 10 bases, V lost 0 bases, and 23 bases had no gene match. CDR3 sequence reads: CASSQDRQGTGLLGYGEQFF. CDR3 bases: TGCGCCAGCAGCCAAGATCGGCAGGGGACAGGCCTTCTCGGATACGGGGAGCAGTTCTTC.

The CDR3 region has the DNA TGTGCCATCAGTGACCGGGACAGGGGAGAAGAGACCCAGTACTTC. This encodes CAISDRDRGEETQYF. The rearrangement uses TRBV10-3 and TRBJ2-5, with 10 nucleotides matching TRBD1. The ends lost 3 bases at V and 3 bases at J; junction bases unmatched: 4. CDR1 is ENHRY, CDR2 SYGVKD, per germline. The CDR3 is 15 residues long.

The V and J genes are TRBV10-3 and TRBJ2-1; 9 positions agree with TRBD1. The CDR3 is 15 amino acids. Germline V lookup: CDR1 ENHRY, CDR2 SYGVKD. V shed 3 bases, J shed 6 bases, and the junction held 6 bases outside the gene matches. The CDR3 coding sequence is TGTGCCATCAGTGACCCCGGGACAGGGATCAATGAGCAGTTCTTC. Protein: CAISDPGTGINEQFF.

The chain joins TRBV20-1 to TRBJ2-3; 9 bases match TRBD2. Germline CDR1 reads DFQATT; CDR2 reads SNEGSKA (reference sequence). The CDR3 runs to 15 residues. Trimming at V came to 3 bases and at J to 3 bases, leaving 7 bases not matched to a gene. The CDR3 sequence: CSASRASGVTDTQYF. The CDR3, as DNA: TGCAGTGCTAGCCGGGCTAGCGGGGTAACAGATACGCAGTATTTT.

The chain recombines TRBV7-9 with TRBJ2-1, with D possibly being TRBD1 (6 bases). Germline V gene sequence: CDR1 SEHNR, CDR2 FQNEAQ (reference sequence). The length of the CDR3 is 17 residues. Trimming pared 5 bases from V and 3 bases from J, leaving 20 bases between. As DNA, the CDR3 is TGTGCCAGCAGCCCCTCGGCCAGACAGGAGGACTACAATGAGCAGTTCTTC. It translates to CASSPSARQEDYNEQFF.

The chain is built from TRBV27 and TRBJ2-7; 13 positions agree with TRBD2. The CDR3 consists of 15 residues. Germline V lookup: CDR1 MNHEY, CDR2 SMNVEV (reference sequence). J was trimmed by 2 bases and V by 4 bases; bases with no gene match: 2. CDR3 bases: TGTGCCAGCAGTTGCACTAGCGGGAGGGCCTACGAGCAGTACTTC. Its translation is CASSCTSGRAYEQYF.

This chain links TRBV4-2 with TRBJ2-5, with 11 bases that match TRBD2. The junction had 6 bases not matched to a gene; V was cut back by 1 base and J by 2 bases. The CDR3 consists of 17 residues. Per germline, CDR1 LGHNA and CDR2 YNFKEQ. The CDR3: CASSQVVSGGVQETQYF. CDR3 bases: TGTGCCAGCAGCCAAGTGGTTAGCGGGGGGGTACAAGAGACCCAGTACTTC.

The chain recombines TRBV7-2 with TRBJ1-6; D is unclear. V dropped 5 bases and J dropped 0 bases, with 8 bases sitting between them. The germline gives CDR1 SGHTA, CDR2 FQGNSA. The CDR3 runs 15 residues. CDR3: CASSPTGSYNSPLHF. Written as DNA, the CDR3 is TGTGCCAGCAGCCCCACGGGCTCCTATAATTCACCCCTCCACTTT.

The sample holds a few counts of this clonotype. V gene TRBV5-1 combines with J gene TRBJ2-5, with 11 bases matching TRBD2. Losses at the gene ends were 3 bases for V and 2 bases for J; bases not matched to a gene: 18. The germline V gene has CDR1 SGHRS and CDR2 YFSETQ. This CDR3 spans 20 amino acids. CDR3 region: CASSSTTGTSGPIWQETQYF. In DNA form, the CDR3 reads TGCGCCAGCAGCTCTACGACCGGGACTAGCGGACCAATTTGGCAAGAGACCCAGTACTTC.

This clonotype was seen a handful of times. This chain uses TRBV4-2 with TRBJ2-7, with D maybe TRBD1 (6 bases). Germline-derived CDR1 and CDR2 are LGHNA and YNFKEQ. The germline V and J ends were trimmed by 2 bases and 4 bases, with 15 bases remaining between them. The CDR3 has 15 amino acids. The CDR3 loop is CASSQQEDRIYEQYF. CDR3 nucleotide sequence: TGTGCCAGCAGCCAACAGGAGGACAGAATTTACGAGCAGTACTTC.

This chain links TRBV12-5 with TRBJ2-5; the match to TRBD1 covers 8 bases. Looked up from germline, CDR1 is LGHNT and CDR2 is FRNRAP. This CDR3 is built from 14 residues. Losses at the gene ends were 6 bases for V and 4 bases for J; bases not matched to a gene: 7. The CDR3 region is CASGPGGAGETQYF. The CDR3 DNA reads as TGTGCTAGTGGACCAGGGGGCGCGGGAGAGACCCAGTACTTC.

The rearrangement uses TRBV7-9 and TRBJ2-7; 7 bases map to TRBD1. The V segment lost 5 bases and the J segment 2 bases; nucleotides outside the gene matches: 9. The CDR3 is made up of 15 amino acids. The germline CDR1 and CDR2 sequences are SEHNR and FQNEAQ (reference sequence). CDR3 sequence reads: CASSRTDRVAYEQYF. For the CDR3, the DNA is TGTGCCAGCAGCAGAACCGACAGGGTGGCCTACGAGCAGTACTTC.

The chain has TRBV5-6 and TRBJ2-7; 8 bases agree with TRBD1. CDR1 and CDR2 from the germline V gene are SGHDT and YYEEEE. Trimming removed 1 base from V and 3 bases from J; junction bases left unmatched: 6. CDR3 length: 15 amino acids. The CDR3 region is CASSLYPGGLYEQYF. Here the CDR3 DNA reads TGTGCCAGCAGCTTGTACCCAGGGGGCCTCTACGAGCAGTACTTC.

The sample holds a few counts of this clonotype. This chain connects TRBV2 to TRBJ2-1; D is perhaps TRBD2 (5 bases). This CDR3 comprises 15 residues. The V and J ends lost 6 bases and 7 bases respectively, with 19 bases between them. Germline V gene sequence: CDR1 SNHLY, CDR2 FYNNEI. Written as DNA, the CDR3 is TGTGCCAGCAGACGCGGGCCAGCGGAGACGAATGAGCAGTTCTTC. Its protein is CASRRGPAETNEQFF.

The CDR3 loop is CASSHASVGYEQYF. The CDR3, as DNA: TGTGCCAGCAGCCATGCCTCAGTGGGCTACGAGCAGTACTTC. The rearrangement uses TRBV7-9 and TRBJ2-7; D is unresolved. Germline values: CDR1 SEHNR, CDR2 FQNEAQ (reference sequence). There are 14 residues in the CDR3. V was clipped by 5 bases and J by 3 bases, with 14 bases between them.

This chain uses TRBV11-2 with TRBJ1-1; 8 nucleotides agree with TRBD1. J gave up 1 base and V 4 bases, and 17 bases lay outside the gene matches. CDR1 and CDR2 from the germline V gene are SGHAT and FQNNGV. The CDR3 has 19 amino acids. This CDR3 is CASSSYGPATGVGNTEAFF. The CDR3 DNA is TGTGCCAGCAGCTCTTACGGCCCCGCGACAGGGGTAGGGAACACTGAAGCTTTCTTT. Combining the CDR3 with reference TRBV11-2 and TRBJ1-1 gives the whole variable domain EAGVAQSPRYKIIEKRQSVAFWCNPISGHATLYWYQQILGQGPKLLIQFQNNGVVDDSQLPKDRFSAERLKGVDSTLKIQPAKLEDSAVYLCASSSYGPATGVGNTEAFFGQGTRLTVV.

The CDR3 DNA follows: TGTGCCAGCAGTTTCAGGGGTTATACCTCCGAGCAGTACTTC. Amino acid sequence: CASSFRGYTSEQYF. The J gene is TRBJ2-4, the V gene TRBV12-3 or TRBV12-4; D is possibly TRBD1 (6 bases). The end of the DNA fits TRBJ2-7 better, so the J call may be wrong. The CDR3 is 14 residues long.

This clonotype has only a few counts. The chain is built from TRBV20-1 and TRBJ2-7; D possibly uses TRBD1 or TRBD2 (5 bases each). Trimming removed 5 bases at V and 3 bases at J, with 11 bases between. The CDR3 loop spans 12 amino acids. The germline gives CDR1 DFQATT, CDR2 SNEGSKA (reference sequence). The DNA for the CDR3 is TGCAGTGCTCCCAGGGACCGCTACGAGCAGTACTTC. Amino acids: CSAPRDRYEQYF.

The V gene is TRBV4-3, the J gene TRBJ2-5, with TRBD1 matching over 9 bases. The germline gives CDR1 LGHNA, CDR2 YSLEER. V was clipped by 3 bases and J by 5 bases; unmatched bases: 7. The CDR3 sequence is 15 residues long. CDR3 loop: CASSQGQGSSETQYF. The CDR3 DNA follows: TGCGCCAGCAGCCAGGGACAGGGATCCTCGGAGACCCAGTACTTC.

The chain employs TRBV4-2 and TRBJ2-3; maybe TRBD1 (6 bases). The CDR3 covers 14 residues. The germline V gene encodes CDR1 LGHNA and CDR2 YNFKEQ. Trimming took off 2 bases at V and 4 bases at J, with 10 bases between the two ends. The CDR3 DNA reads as TGTGCCAGCAGCCAATCCCAGGGGCCAGATACGCAGTATTTT. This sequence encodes CASSQSQGPDTQYF.